This entry features one TCR beta chain sequence. It lacks a known antigen. Base qualities are missing; no much larger clone stands one base away. The CDR3, from cysteine to phenylalanine, totals 18 residues. The entry retains the CDR3 DNA only, 54 bases that are in frame from base 1. Looking up the germline V gene (reference sequence) yields CDR1 SEHNR and CDR2 FQNEAQ. For this chain, trimming is 5 bases at the V end and 8 bases at the J end, and the number of junction bases without a gene match is 22. These data belong to a study of shared clonotypes between healthy human individuals (TCRdb year 2020). Notes on the research overall: The cohort comprised a couple of women and a few men aged 18 to 49 years. For each donor, three plates each were used for CD4 naive and CD4 memory, two plates were used for CD8 naive, and one plate was used for CD8 memory. To estimate repertoire size and how much clonotype sharing occurs between individuals, the study deeply sequenced the blood TCR repertoires of five healthy adults. To increase sequencing depth and limit assay-specific biases, TCR repertoire library preparation and sequencing were carried out by different laboratories using diverse techniques. Per donor, leukapheresis produced somewhere between about 0.94 and 9.5 billion PBMCs.

Summary of the overall study and its limitations: Incomplete sequencing was indicated by rarefaction of sorted-subset datasets, despite the large sequencing depth. The genetic and exposure-history diversity represented was limited by the small number of donors. Estimated clonotype richness was generally larger for naive than for memory subsets. Based on pairwise subsampling, the degree of clonotype sharing among donors was expected to be affected by sequencing depth. Higher generation probabilities were observed for clonotypes shared by all four sorted-subset donors than for non-shared clonotypes. Sampling was limited to blood, and TCR repertoires in tissue likely differ from TCR repertoires in blood. Sharing across a handful of donors was observed for approximately 5% of naive CD4, over 3% of naive CD8, about 2.3% of memory CD4, and approximately 0.41% of memory CD8 clonotypes.

CD8 naive samples were obtained by positive selection for CCR7 among CD45RO-negative cells, yielding a CD45RA+CCR7+ population from which TemRA cells were excluded. The donors were healthy, HIV-negative adults who had no recently reported acute infections or vaccinations. All donors were Caucasian adults living in Nashville, Tennessee, USA. Blood was collected by leukapheresis, and PBMCs were isolated by Ficoll-Histopaque density gradient centrifugation and then cryopreserved in liquid nitrogen vapor phase. Purity and quantity of every magnetically sorted T cell population were checked by analytical flow cytometry. Genomic DNA was isolated from each sorted fraction and quantified by UV absorbance on a Nanodrop 2000c. Using the deep immunoSEQ assay, multiplex PCR amplified TCR CDR3 regions from genomic DNA. Extracted genomic DNA from each cell subset was distributed evenly across all wells of several immunoSEQ 96-well plates, and each plate was treated as a replicate. Each replicate PCR for sorted subsets received 200 ng genomic DNA, equal to about 29,000 T cell genomes. Purified libraries were measured with a Qubit 3.0 fluorometer, size-checked on a Bioanalyzer 2100, and measured again with the KAPA Library Quantification kit. Every immunoSEQ 96-well plate was sequenced on a separate single-read 150-cycle Illumina NextSeq 550 flow cell. The study's processing was this. Because the immunoSEQ output held only junctional sequences and lacked quality scores, the filtering could not match the filtering applied to full-length reads. To assign V/J genes and CDR3, sequences were annotated against IMGT germline references using PyIR, a Python wrapper for IgBLAST v1.9. Reads with weak V/J assignments (E-value above 1e-6), missing CDR3, stop codons, out-of-frame junctions, or ambiguous translated residues were removed. A V3J clonotype was defined by an identical inferred V gene, J gene, and CDR3 amino acid sequence. The percentage overlap between two repertoires was calculated by dividing the number of shared unique clonotypes by the size of the smaller repertoire. Repertoire richness was assessed with RTK rarefaction, the Chao1 estimator, and Recon v2.1 estimates of unobserved clonotypes. Generation probabilities were computed with OLGA for all TCRbeta clonotypes obtained by the gDNA method from a few donors. TCRdb provides this immuneACCESS table in a form limited to in-frame rearrangements. Some clones are lacking; in checked studies, under half of them reflect an unresolved V gene, and why the rest are absent is not known. That table supplies the V and J calls and clone size; D and trimming were determined from the DNA. For this sample the table gives roughly 850,000 clones, of which 90% to 98% were detected only once. Of the sample, about 0.25% is held by the ten largest clones.

The sequencing sample was made of naive CD8+ T cells sorted from blood. The cell subset or site label corresponds to: CD45RA+CCR7+. The source of this sequence is a man aged 30 to 39 in good health. Recombination linked TRBV7-9 to TRBJ1-1; 8 junctional bases match TRBD1. The CDR3 reads as follows: CASSHQDIQGALRAEAFF. DNA sequence: TGTGCCAGCAGCCACCAAGATATTCAGGGGGCGCTTAGGGCCGAAGCTTTCTTT.